The text below deals with one TCR beta chain. Antigen unknown. Here immunoSEQ multiplex PCR was the method, and the copy in TCRdb shows in-frame clones only, minus some. The sample yields approximately 80,000 clones, roughly 94% seen once. This sample was taken from a study of OX40 agonist ivuxolimab in advanced cancers. Study details: One hepatocellular carcinoma and a couple of cutaneous melanoma patients partially responded.

Regarding the study as a whole: Expanded clones were, on average, more numerous among CD8+ T cells than CD4+. Normalized T-cell clonal expansion was also low in a subset of nonresponders. At 0.1 to 3.0 mg/kg and by week 6, clonal expansion occurred in CD4+ and CD8+ blood T cells.

The TCR was taken from an adult with an advanced solid tumor such as melanoma, head and neck, liver or kidney cancer. The sample here was CD4+ or CD8+ T cells sorted from blood, taken in a trial of the OX40 agonist ivuxolimab.

CDR3 DNA: TGTGCCAGCAGCCTCTCGGGTACAGATACGCAGTATTTT. Its protein is CASSLSGTDTQYF. The chain combines TRBV7-3 with TRBJ2-3; D remains unclear. Germline V CDR1 and CDR2: SGHTA, FQGTGA. CDR3 length: 13 amino acids. With 5 bases removed from V and 3 bases from J, the gap between germline ends came to 9 bases.